The rows below give T cell receptor beta chains drawn from one sample of a study of siplizumab effects on memory and regulatory T cells. Method: immunoSEQ multiplex PCR; TCRdb's copy keeps in-frame clones and lacks some. The profile shows about 100,000 clones, about 94% of them singletons. Sequencing was carried out using non-Treg CD4+ T cells sorted from blood. Receptors originate from a human donor in good health. CDR3s include the opening cysteine and the closing phenylalanine or tryptophan. A D gene is named only where the DNA matches it firmly. Clone size is shown for a subset of rows, as once, few, many or a class of expanded clone.

J gene	V gene	D gene	clone size	CDR3 protein	CDR3 DNA
TRBJ2-1	TRBV30	NA	NA	CAWSGSSVEQFF	TGTGCCTGGAGTGGGTCTAGTGTTGAGCAGTTCTTC
TRBJ2-7	TRBV28	NA	NA	CASSLGLVPTTINF	TGTGCCAGCAGTTTAGGCCTAGTCCCTACCACGATAAACTTC
TRBJ2-2	TRBV11-2	NA	NA	CASTPVGDTGELFF	TGTGCCAGCACCCCGGTGGGGGACACCGGGGAGCTGTTTTTT
TRBJ2-7	TRBV11-3	NA	NA	CASSFIGYEQYF	TGTGCCAGCAGCTTCATTGGGTACGAGCAGTACTTC
TRBJ2-1	TRBV29-1	TRBD2	NA	CSASSGRTNSYNEQFF	TGCAGCGCGTCTAGCGGACGAACAAACTCCTACAATGAGCAGTTCTTC
TRBJ1-1	TRBV19	NA	NA	CASRSDSLRVGTEAFF	TGTGCCAGTCGTTCGGACAGTCTGAGGGTTGGCACTGAAGCTTTCTTT
TRBJ2-3	TRBV7-2	NA	once	CASSHRIADTDTQYF	TGTGCCAGCAGCCACCGAATAGCGGACACAGATACGCAGTATTTT
TRBJ1-4	TRBV18	TRBD1	NA	CASSPRGLTEKLFF	TGTGCCAGCTCACCTAGGGGGCTTACCGAAAAACTGTTTTTT
TRBJ2-1	TRBV25-1	NA	NA	CASSEFIGGSTDEQFF	TGTGCCAGCAGTGAATTCATCGGAGGGAGTACAGATGAGCAGTTCTTC
TRBJ1-4	TRBV6-6	NA	NA	CASSYRWVSEKLFF	TGTGCCAGCAGTTACCGCTGGGTTAGTGAAAAACTGTTTTTT
TRBJ2-3	TRBV4-2	TRBD2	NA	CASSQDKRRTSGRTDTQYF	TGTGCCAGCAGCCAAGATAAAAGGAGGACTAGCGGCCGCACAGATACGCAGTATTTT
TRBJ2-2	TRBV5-1	TRBD2	NA	CASSVTGGPRELFF	TGCGCCAGCAGCGTCACGGGAGGGCCCAGGGAGCTGTTTTTT
TRBJ1-4	TRBV6-1	NA	NA	CASSDGGQNEKLFF	TGTGCCAGCAGTGATGGAGGACAAAATGAAAAACTGTTTTTT
TRBJ2-3	TRBV9	NA	NA	CASSPGVDGRSDTQYF	TGTGCCAGCAGCCCCGGGGTCGACGGGAGATCAGATACGCAGTATTTT
TRBJ1-5	TRBV19	TRBD1	NA	CASSLGQVHQPQHF	TGTGCCAGTAGTCTCGGACAGGTACATCAGCCCCAGCATTTT
TRBJ2-7	TRBV20-1	TRBD2	NA	CSVAGPYEQYF	TGCAGTGTAGCGGGACCCTACGAGCAGTACTTC
TRBJ2-7	TRBV5-6	TRBD2	NA	CASSLAAGGTYEQYF	TGTGCCAGCAGCTTGGCTGCGGGAGGGACCTACGAGCAGTACTTC
TRBJ2-7	TRBV7-2	TRBD1	NA	CASSLRQGWSEQYF	TGTGCCAGCAGCCTCCGACAGGGGTGGAGCGAGCAGTACTTC
TRBJ2-1	TRBV5-4	TRBD2	NA	CASSPGLAKSYEQFF	TGTGCCAGCAGCCCCGGACTAGCGAAGTCATATGAGCAGTTCTTC
TRBJ2-7	TRBV27	TRBD2	NA	CASSREGRRDEQYF	TGTGCCAGCAGTCGGGAGGGCAGGAGAGACGAGCAGTACTTC
TRBJ2-1	TRBV10-1	NA	NA	CASVGGNEQFF	TGCGCCAGCGTGGGTGGTAATGAGCAGTTCTTC
TRBJ2-1	TRBV11-3	TRBD2	NA	CASSLGAGGPGDEQFF	TGTGCCAGCAGCTTAGGGGCGGGAGGGCCAGGTGATGAGCAGTTCTTC
TRBJ1-1	TRBV19	NA	NA	CASSMGGNTEAFF	TGTGCCAGTAGTATGGGGGGGAACACTGAAGCTTTCTTT
TRBJ1-4	TRBV7-8	NA	NA	CASSPYELKDEKLFF	TGTGCCAGCAGCCCATACGAATTGAAGGATGAAAAACTGTTTTTT
TRBJ2-4	TRBV2	TRBD2	NA	CASRLAGHSNIQYF	TGTGCCAGCAGGTTAGCGGGACACTCAAACATTCAGTACTTC
TRBJ2-1	TRBV5-1	TRBD1	NA	CASSLGQATGEQFF	TGCGCCAGCAGCTTAGGACAGGCTACGGGTGAGCAGTTCTTC
TRBJ2-4	TRBV6-5	TRBD1	NA	CASTPGQGQNIQYF	TGTGCCAGCACCCCTGGACAGGGCCAAAACATTCAGTACTTC
TRBJ2-7	TRBV10-2	TRBD1	NA	CASREDRGYSYEQYF	TGCGCCAGCAGGGAGGACAGGGGCTACTCCTACGAGCAGTACTTC
TRBJ2-5	TRBV7-9	TRBD2	NA	CASSPTTPILAGGETQYF	TGTGCCAGCAGCCCCACAACTCCGATACTAGCGGGAGGAGAGACCCAGTACTTC
TRBJ2-5	TRBV7-3	NA	NA	CASSIDSRETQYF	TGTGCCAGCAGCATAGACAGTAGAGAGACCCAGTACTTC
TRBJ2-1	TRBV5-1	NA	NA	CASSSELNSYNEQFF	TGCGCCAGCAGTAGTGAACTTAACTCCTACAATGAGCAGTTCTTC
TRBJ1-3	TRBV11-2	NA	NA	CASRPWPENTIYF	TGTGCCAGCAGGCCGTGGCCCGAAAACACCATATATTTT
TRBJ2-1	TRBV27	NA	NA	CASSLKGWNEQFF	TGTGCCAGCAGTTTGAAGGGGTGGAATGAGCAGTTCTTC
TRBJ2-1	TRBV6-5	NA	NA	CASRGGGGIEFF	TGTGCCAGCAGGGGGGGAGGCGGAATCGAGTTCTTC
TRBJ2-1	TRBV29-1	NA	NA	CSVEISWGNNEQFF	TGCAGCGTTGAAATAAGTTGGGGGAACAATGAGCAGTTCTTC
TRBJ2-1	TRBV19	TRBD2	NA	CASRQAGDNEQFF	TGTGCCAGTCGTCAGGCGGGAGACAATGAGCAGTTCTTC
TRBJ2-2	TRBV7-6	NA	NA	CASSLSEAGELFF	TGTGCCAGCAGCTTATCGGAGGCCGGGGAGCTGTTTTTT
TRBJ1-3	TRBV29-1	TRBD1	NA	CSGGQGGGNTIYF	TGCAGCGGGGGACAGGGGGGTGGAAACACCATATATTTT
TRBJ2-3	TRBV9	TRBD1	NA	CASSHRDRGTDTQYF	TGTGCCAGCAGTCACCGGGACAGGGGCACAGATACGCAGTATTTT
TRBJ1-1	TRBV19	NA	NA	CASTAKSRQTLARTEAFF	TGTGCCAGTACCGCAAAGTCCAGGCAGACTTTAGCTAGGACTGAAGCTTTCTTT
TRBJ2-1	TRBV5-1	TRBD2	NA	CASSLDGRAKNEQFF	TGCGCCAGCAGCTTGGACGGGAGGGCCAAGAATGAGCAGTTCTTC
TRBJ2-7	TRBV28	TRBD2	NA	CASNSGNKYEQYF	TGTGCCAGCAATAGCGGGAATAAGTACGAGCAGTACTTC
TRBJ2-3	TRBV5-1	TRBD2	NA	CASSLVRAGRNADTQYF	TGCGCCAGCAGCCTCGTTAGGGCCGGGAGGAACGCAGATACGCAGTATTTT
TRBJ1-3	TRBV6-1	NA	NA	CASSEWADSGNTIYF	TGTGCCAGCAGTGAATGGGCAGACTCTGGAAACACCATATATTTT
TRBJ2-7	TRBV7-8	NA	NA	CASSLLGGGAYEQYF	TGTGCCAGCAGCTTATTAGGCGGAGGGGCCTACGAGCAGTACTTC
TRBJ1-4	TRBV6-1	TRBD1	NA	CASSPGGAFPNF	TGTGCCAGCAGTCCAGGGGGCGCGTTTCCAAATTTT
TRBJ2-7	TRBV5-5	TRBD2	NA	CASSSPPGTSGRAPYYEQYF	TGTGCCAGCAGCTCCCCTCCCGGGACTAGCGGGAGGGCCCCCTACTACGAGCAGTACTTC
TRBJ2-7	TRBV28	NA	NA	CASLRTPSSYEQYF	TGTGCCAGCCTCCGGACGCCGAGCTCCTACGAGCAGTACTTC
TRBJ2-5	TRBV29-1	TRBD2	NA	CSVDNGFGGQETQYF	TGCAGCGTGGACAACGGGTTCGGGGGGCAAGAGACCCAGTACTTC
TRBJ2-5	TRBV13	TRBD1	NA	CASSTRTGGRETQYF	TGTGCCAGCAGCACACGGACAGGGGGCCGGGAGACCCAGTACTTC
TRBJ2-4	TRBV2	NA	NA	CASSASRAKNIQYF	TGTGCCAGCAGTGCAAGCAGGGCGAAAAACATTCAGTACTTC
TRBJ2-3	TRBV11-3	NA	NA	CASSLSRGTDTQYF	TGTGCCAGCAGCTTATCCAGGGGCACAGATACGCAGTATTTT
TRBJ1-6	TRBV2	TRBD1	once	CASRGQGQSPLHF	TGTGCCAGCAGAGGACAGGGGCAATCACCCCTCCACTTT
TRBJ1-2	TRBV28	NA	NA	CASSLGNGYTF	TGTGCCAGCAGTTTAGGGAATGGCTACACCTTC
TRBJ2-2	TRBV11-1	TRBD2	once	CASSFSIGRAIGELFF	TGTGCCAGCAGCTTTTCGATCGGGAGGGCTATCGGGGAGCTGTTTTTT
TRBJ2-7	TRBV28	TRBD2	NA	CASSSPGLAIYEQYF	TGTGCCAGCAGTAGTCCGGGACTAGCAATCTACGAGCAGTACTTC
TRBJ2-5	TRBV5-1	NA	NA	CASSSRGPGTQYF	TGCGCCAGCAGCTCCCGGGGCCCAGGGACCCAGTACTTC
TRBJ1-5	TRBV19	TRBD1	NA	CASSNRQGLSNQPQHF	TGTGCCAGTAGTAACAGACAGGGGTTAAGCAATCAGCCCCAGCATTTT
TRBJ2-2	TRBV5-1	NA	NA	CASSAEGDQRSGELFF	TGCGCCAGCAGCGCGGAGGGGGACCAGAGGTCCGGGGAGCTGTTTTTT
TRBJ2-2	TRBV9	NA	NA	CASSGLENTGELFF	TGTGCCAGCAGCGGATTAGAGAACACCGGGGAGCTGTTTTTT